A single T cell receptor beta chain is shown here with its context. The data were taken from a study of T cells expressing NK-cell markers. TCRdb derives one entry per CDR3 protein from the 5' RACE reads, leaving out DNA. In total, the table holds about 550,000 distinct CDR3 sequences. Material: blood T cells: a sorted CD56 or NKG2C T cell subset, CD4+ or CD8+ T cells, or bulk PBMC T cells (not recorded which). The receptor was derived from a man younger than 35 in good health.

This CDR3 is CATSVRANYGYTF. The chain links TRBV24-1 to TRBJ1-2. The CDR3 runs 13 residues. The germline CDR1 and CDR2 sequences are KGHDR and SFDVKD.